This paragraph reports one T cell receptor beta chain. These data are taken from a study of T cell changes during pregnancy in multiple sclerosis. Germline values: CDR1 LNHDA, CDR2 SQIVND (reference sequence). The CDR3 consists of 16 residues. V lost 6 bases, J lost 2 bases, and 11 bases stayed unmatched. Sequenced by immunoSEQ multiplex PCR; TCRdb stores in-frame clones only, minus some. The table lists more than 50,000 clones, around 89% of them singletons. This TCR was sampled from a female donor with multiple sclerosis, enrolled in a pregnancy study. This chain links TRBV19 with TRBJ2-7, with 9 bases matching TRBD1. The sample was peripheral blood, taken in the first trimester of pregnancy. The CDR3 coding sequence is TGTGCCAGTAGATTATTCGGGGGACAGGGAACCTACGAGCAGTACTTC. Residues: CASRLFGGQGTYEQYF.